These T cell receptor beta chains were read from a single sample in a study of blood T cell repertoires in COVID-19. The repertoire was sequenced with immunoSEQ multiplex PCR; TCRdb's copy has only in-frame clones and lacks some. The sample holds about 120,000 clones; 85% to 90% are singletons and the top ten take 3% to 5%. Sequencing used peripheral blood. The origin of the receptors is a man between 60 and 75 years old with acute or convalescent COVID-19. CDR3s include the opening cysteine and the closing phenylalanine or tryptophan. The order of the fields is clone size, J gene, V gene, CDR3 protein. The size entry is marked missing in some rows and otherwise reads once, few, many or a size class.

>NA|TRBJ2-5|TRBV10-1
CATSAGQRGETQYF
>NA|TRBJ2-1|TRBV28
CASSRGTSGSRYNEQFF
>NA|TRBJ1-6|TRBV9
CASSATGAYNSPLHF
>NA|TRBJ2-5|TRBV28
CASSLGAASQETQYF
>once|TRBJ2-3|TRBV6-5
CAREGEGSDTQYF
>NA|TRBJ2-7|TRBV5-4
CASSLARGSTEQYF
>once|TRBJ2-5|TRBV7-9
CASSLVGLAGPKAQYF
>NA|TRBJ1-4|TRBV5-1
CASSRRTDTNEKLFF
>NA|TRBJ2-1|TRBV9
CASSGGTSGREQFF
>NA|TRBJ1-6|TRBV28
CASSPRTGDSPLHF
>NA|TRBJ2-1|TRBV19
CASSPGLASVEQFF
>NA|TRBJ2-1|TRBV12-2
CASRLLSVAGRKLNEQFF
>NA|TRBJ2-2|TRBV29-1
CSAEQGAGTGELFF
>NA|TRBJ1-1|TRBV25-1
CASSESGRTEAFF
>once|TRBJ2-7|TRBV5-1
CASSPDNGYEQYF
>NA|TRBJ2-1|TRBV20-1
CSASVAGGNSYNEQFF
>NA|TRBJ1-5|TRBV19
CASSFGTGNQPQHF
>few|TRBJ1-1|TRBV3-1/TRBV3-2
CASRTGSTEAFF
>once|TRBJ2-7|TRBV7-2
CASSLVKGDYEQYF
>NA|TRBJ1-1|TRBV6-6
CASRTGDITEAFF
>NA|TRBJ2-2|TRBV4-3
CASAPRFDRELFF
>few|TRBJ1-2|TRBV2
CASSEVPGQGDGYTF
>NA|TRBJ1-1|TRBV6-5
CASSTKLNTEAFF
>NA|TRBJ2-5|TRBV3-1/TRBV3-2
CASSQAGSGTQYF
>NA|TRBJ1-2|TRBV7-2
CASSLGQGPMGYTF
>NA|TRBJ2-1|TRBV7-6
CASSYDGTSSYNEQFF
>NA|TRBJ2-4|TRBV5-1
CASSLELAKNIQYF
>NA|TRBJ2-7|TRBV2
CASSGAGIYEQYF
>NA|TRBJ2-5|TRBV7-2
CASGPGLAETQYF
>NA|TRBJ1-3|TRBV28
CASSLGTGSGNTIYF
>NA|TRBJ2-7|TRBV6-1
CASSEVHQGAAYEQYF
>NA|TRBJ1-4|TRBV27
CASSLGQGGTNEKLFF
>NA|TRBJ1-4|TRBV9
CASSGTGKLFF
>NA|TRBJ2-1|TRBV29-1
CSVSSNSYNEQFF
>NA|TRBJ2-1|TRBV6-1
CASSEAPGAGSYNEQFF
>NA|TRBJ1-5|TRBV6-2/TRBV6-3
CASSRDSGHQPQHF
>few|TRBJ1-6|TRBV28
CASSFGSGRITPYNSPLHF
>NA|TRBJ2-1|TRBV4-3
CASSQEGSFVEQFF